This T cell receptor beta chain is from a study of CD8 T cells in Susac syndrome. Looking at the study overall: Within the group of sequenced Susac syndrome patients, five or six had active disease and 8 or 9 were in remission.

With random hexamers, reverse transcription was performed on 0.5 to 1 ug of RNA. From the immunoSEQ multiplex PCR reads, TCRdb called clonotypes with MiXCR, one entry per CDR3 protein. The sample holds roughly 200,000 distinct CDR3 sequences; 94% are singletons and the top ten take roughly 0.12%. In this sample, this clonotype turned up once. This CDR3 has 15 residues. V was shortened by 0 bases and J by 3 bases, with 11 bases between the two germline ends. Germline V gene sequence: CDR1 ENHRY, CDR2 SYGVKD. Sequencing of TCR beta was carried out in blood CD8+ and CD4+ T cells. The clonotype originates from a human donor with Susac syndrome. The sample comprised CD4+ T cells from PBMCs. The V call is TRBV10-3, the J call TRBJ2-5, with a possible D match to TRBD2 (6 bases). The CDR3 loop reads CAISESGSGEETQYF. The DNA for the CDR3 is TGTGCCATCAGTGAGTCGGGTAGCGGTGAAGAGACCCAGTACTTC.